One and the same sample provided the 15 T cell receptor beta chains below, sequenced in a study of T cells in Graves' hyperthyroidism and ophthalmopathy (dated by TCRdb to the late 2010s). The library relied on multiplex PCR. TCRdb lists the instrument as Illumina HiSeq 2000. Amplification of TCR beta CDR3 regions was carried out from RNA transcripts. The first round of RT-PCR for the TCR CDR3 was performed with the HTBI primer set and the Qiagen OneStep RT-PCR kit. TCRdb passed the public sequencing reads through fastp at Q25 and MiXCR, retaining productive beta sequences. Entries that share a CDR3 protein sequence are merged under the most common genes and DNA. Here the sample has about 690,000 distinct CDR3 sequences; 15% to 20% occur a single time. About a sixth of the sample comes from the top ten. Sequencing was carried out using blood. The source of these receptors is a man aged 45-65 years with Graves' hyperthyroidism.

This clonotype showed up many times. The V gene is TRBV7-9, the J gene TRBJ2-2; the match to TRBD2 covers 11 bases. The CDR3 runs 16 residues. Trimming took 4 bases from V and 4 from J; bases not matched to a gene: 5. Germline V CDR1 and CDR2: SEHNR, FQNEAQ (reference sequence). CDR3 region: CASSYTSGSFTGELFF. In DNA form, the CDR3 reads TGTGCCAGCAGCTACACTAGCGGGAGTTTCACCGGGGAGCTGTTTTTT.

Notes on this clonotype: Possible read error: a much larger clone is one base away. This rearrangement joins TRBV6-1 to TRBJ2-5; a possible D gene is TRBD1 (5 bases). This CDR3 contains 15 residues. Germline V gives CDR1 MNHNS, CDR2 SASEGT. The CDR3 region has the DNA TGTGCCAGCAGTCGGCAGGGATTTATCCAACAGACCCAGTGCTTC. Its translation is CASSRQGFIQQTQCF.

The chain joins TRBV28 to TRBJ1-2; 9 bases are shared with TRBD1. The CDR3 is made up of 16 amino acids. With V trimmed by 3 bases and J by 0 bases, 5 bases remained unmatched. The germline gives CDR1 MDHEN, CDR2 SYDVKM. The CDR3 region is CASSFTGGRANYGYTF. Written as DNA, the CDR3 is TGTGCCAGCAGTTTCACAGGGGGCCGGGCTAACTATGGCTACACCTTC.

In this sample, this clonotype turned up a few times. The chain joins TRBV27 to TRBJ2-7; 7 bases fit TRBD1. The CDR3 has 13 amino acids. Germline V gene lookup returns CDR1 MNHEY and CDR2 SMNVEV (reference sequence). V shed 8 bases and J 2 bases; nucleotides not matched to a gene: 6. The CDR3: CASAWGQTYEQYF. Written as DNA, the CDR3 is TGTGCCAGCGCCTGGGGACAGACCTACGAGCAGTACTTC.

This clonotype has just a few counts. The rearrangement links TRBV19 to TRBJ2-7, with D maybe TRBD2 (6 bases). Trimming pared 3 bases from V and 3 bases from J, leaving 12 bases between. This CDR3 region has 14 residues. Germline-derived CDR1 and CDR2 are LNHDA and SQIVND (reference sequence). The CDR3 region is CASSMRGNYYEQYF. CDR3 in DNA: TGTGCCAGTAGTATGCGCGGGAACTACTACGAGCAGTACTTC.

This clonotype has more than one count but fewer than ten. The rearrangement uses TRBV29-1 and TRBJ1-1; D possibly corresponds to TRBD1 (6 bases). Germline loops: CDR1 SQVTM, CDR2 ANQGSEA. The V gene lost 3 bases and the J gene lost 6 bases, with 11 bases spanning the gap. The CDR3 is 12 residues long. CDR3 sequence reads: CSVDRGSAEAFF. CDR3 nucleotide sequence: TGCAGCGTTGACAGGGGTAGCGCTGAAGCTTTCTTT.

This clonotype has just a few counts. The chain uses TRBV4-1 and TRBJ1-2, with D hard to call. The CDR3 has 13 residues. Trimming took 4 bases from V and 5 from J, leaving 11 bases between them. The V gene's germline CDR1 is MGHRA and CDR2 YSYEKL. The DNA for the CDR3 is TGCGCCAGCAGCCGCCCGGGATCTTATGGCTACACCTTC. Its protein is CASSRPGSYGYTF.

This clonotype was seen ten or more times. The chain combines TRBV12-3 or TRBV12-4 with TRBJ2-1, with 12 bases fitting TRBD2. This CDR3 contains 14 residues. The V and J ends lost 5 bases and 8 bases, in that order; junction bases with no gene match: 4. The CDR3 nucleotides read TGTGCCAGCAGTCGACTAGCGGGAGATCATGAGCAGTTCTTC. This gives the protein CASSRLAGDHEQFF.

This chain joins TRBV6-5 and TRBJ1-3; D not certain. The germline V gene encodes CDR1 MNHEY and CDR2 SVGAGI. V was shortened by 4 bases and J by 0 bases, with 10 bases between the two germline ends. The CDR3 length is 15 residues. CDR3 sequence (DNA): TGTGCCAGCAGTTGGGGAGCGAGCTCTGGAAACACCATATATTTT. Protein sequence: CASSWGASSGNTIYF.

The V gene is TRBV20-1, the J gene TRBJ1-5, with TRBD1 as a possible D gene (5 bases). Trimming shortened V by 3 bases and J by 1 base, and 16 bases separated the two germline ends. The germline CDR1 and CDR2 sequences are DFQATT and SNEGSKA (reference sequence). The CDR3 covers 16 residues. The CDR3 bases are TGCAGTGCTAGCCTATGGGGGGACGCGAGCAATCAGCCCCAGCATTTT. Protein sequence: CSASLWGDASNQPQHF.

In this sample, this clonotype turned up many times. The genes are TRBV7-2 and TRBJ2-1, with TRBD1 as a possible D gene (6 bases). The germline V gene has CDR1 SGHTA and CDR2 FQGNSA. This CDR3 comprises 15 residues. With 2 bases removed from V and 7 bases from J, the gap between germline ends came to 15 bases. The CDR3 protein is CASSLYSGVGNEQFF. In DNA, the CDR3 is TGTGCCAGCAGCTTATATTCAGGGGTAGGGAATGAGCAGTTCTTC.

This clonotype was seen repeatedly, ten times or more. The V gene is TRBV2, the J gene TRBJ1-5; 9 bases line up with TRBD1. The CDR3 has 14 amino acids. The ends lost 6 bases at V and 3 bases at J; junction bases unmatched: 3. Germline values: CDR1 SNHLY, CDR2 FYNNEI. This CDR3 reads CASRQQGANQPQHF. The CDR3 DNA is TGTGCCAGCAGACAACAGGGGGCCAATCAGCCCCAGCATTTT. Full variable domain (outside the CDR3, taken from reference TRBV2 and TRBJ1-5): EPEVTQTPSHQVTQMGQEVILRCVPISNHLYFYWYRQILGQKVEFLVSFYNNEISEKSEIFDDQFSVERPDGSNFTLKIRSTKLEDSAMYFCASRQQGANQPQHFGDGTRLSIL.

This clonotype was seen at least ten times. This chain joins TRBV28 and TRBJ1-2; D might be TRBD1 (6 bases). This CDR3 region has 14 residues. The germline V and J ends were trimmed by 3 bases and 6 bases, with 14 bases remaining between them. Germline lookup yields CDR1 MDHEN and CDR2 SYDVKM. DNA for the CDR3: TGTGCCAGCAGTTTCGGGGGCAGAGATGATGGCTACACCTTC. Translating it yields CASSFGGRDDGYTF.

This chain links TRBV7-2 with TRBJ2-3; 8 bases agree with TRBD2. The junction had 10 bases not matched to a gene; V was cut back by 5 bases and J by 6 bases. This CDR3 has 15 amino acids. Germline CDR1 is SGHTA and CDR2 is FQGNSA. CDR3 in amino acids: CASSISGTGGDTQYF. In DNA form, the CDR3 reads TGTGCCAGCAGCATTAGCGGGACTGGTGGGGATACGCAGTATTTT. Full variable domain (remainder filled in from reference TRBV7-2 and TRBJ2-3): GAGVSQSPSNKVTEKGKDVELRCDPISGHTALYWYRQSLGQGLEFLIYFQGNSAPDKSGLPSDRFSAERTGGSVSTLTIQRTQQEDSAVYLCASSISGTGGDTQYFGPGTRLTVL.

This clonotype was recorded only once. This could be a read error, since a much larger clone is one nucleotide away. The chain couples TRBV30 to TRBJ1-4; no reliable D call. CDR1 and CDR2 from the germline V gene are GTSNPN and SVGIG (reference sequence). Trimming left V 1 base short and J 3 bases short, with 12 bases between. The CDR3 totals 15 residues. The CDR3 sequence: CAWSAQGSPNEKLFF. CDR3 in DNA: TGTGCCTGGAGTGCACAAGGCAGCCCTAATGAAAAACTGTTTTTT.